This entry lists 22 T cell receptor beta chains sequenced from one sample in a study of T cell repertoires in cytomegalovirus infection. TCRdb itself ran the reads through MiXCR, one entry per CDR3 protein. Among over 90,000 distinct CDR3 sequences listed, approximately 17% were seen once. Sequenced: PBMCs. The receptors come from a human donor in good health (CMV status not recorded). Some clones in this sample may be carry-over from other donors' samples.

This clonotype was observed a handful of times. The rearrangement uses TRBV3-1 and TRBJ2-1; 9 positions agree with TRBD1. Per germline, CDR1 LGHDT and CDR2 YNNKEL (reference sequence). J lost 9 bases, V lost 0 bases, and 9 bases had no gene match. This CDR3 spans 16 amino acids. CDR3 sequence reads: CASSQDRPGQGTEQFF. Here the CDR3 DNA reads TGTGCCAGCAGCCAAGACAGGCCGGGACAGGGAACTGAGCAGTTCTTC.

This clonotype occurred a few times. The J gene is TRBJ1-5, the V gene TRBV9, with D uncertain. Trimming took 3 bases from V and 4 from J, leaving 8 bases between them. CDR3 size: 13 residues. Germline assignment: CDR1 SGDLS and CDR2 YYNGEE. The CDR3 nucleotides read TGTGCCAGCAGCGGGGCGGGGAATCAGCCCCAGCATTTT. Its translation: CASSGAGNQPQHF.

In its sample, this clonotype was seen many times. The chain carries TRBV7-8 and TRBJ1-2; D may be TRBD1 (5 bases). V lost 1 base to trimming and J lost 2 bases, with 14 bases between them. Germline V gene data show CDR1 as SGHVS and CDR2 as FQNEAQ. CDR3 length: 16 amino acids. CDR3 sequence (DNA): TGTGCCAGCAGCTTAGAAGCTGGGCGGGGGAACTATGGCTACACCTTC. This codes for CASSLEAGRGNYGYTF.

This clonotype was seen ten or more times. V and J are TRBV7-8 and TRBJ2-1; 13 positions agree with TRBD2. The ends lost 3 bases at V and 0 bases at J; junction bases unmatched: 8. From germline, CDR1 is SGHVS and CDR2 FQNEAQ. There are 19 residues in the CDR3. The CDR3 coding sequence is TGTGCCAGCAGCTTGGGACTAGCGGGAACCTCGAGCTCCTACAATGAGCAGTTCTTC. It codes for CASSLGLAGTSSSYNEQFF.

The chain's CDR3 is CASSPAAGQHGYTF. In nucleotides, the CDR3 is TGCGCCAGCAGTCCGGCGGCTGGACAACATGGCTACACCTTC. The chain recombines TRBV5-1 with TRBJ1-2, with TRBD1 as a possible D gene (5 bases). V gave up 5 bases and J gave up 6 bases, with 17 bases separating them. Germline V gene sequence: CDR1 SGHRS, CDR2 YFSETQ. The CDR3 totals 14 residues.

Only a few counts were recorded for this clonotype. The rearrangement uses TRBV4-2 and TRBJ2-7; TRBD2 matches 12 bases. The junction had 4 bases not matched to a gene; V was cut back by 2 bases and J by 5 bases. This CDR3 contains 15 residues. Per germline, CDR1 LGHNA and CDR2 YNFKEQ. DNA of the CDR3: TGTGCCAGCAGCCAAACTAGCGGGGGGCCTAACGAGCAGTACTTC. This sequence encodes CASSQTSGGPNEQYF.

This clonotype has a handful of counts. The CDR3 nucleotides are TGCAGCGTACTGGACAGGGCCAAACTGTTTTTT. This encodes CSVLDRAKLFF. V gene TRBV29-1 combines with J gene TRBJ1-4, with 8 bases aligning to TRBD1. The CDR3 length is 11 residues. The germline CDR1 and CDR2 sequences are SQVTM and ANQGSEA. V shed 6 bases and J 11 bases; nucleotides not matched to a gene: 5.

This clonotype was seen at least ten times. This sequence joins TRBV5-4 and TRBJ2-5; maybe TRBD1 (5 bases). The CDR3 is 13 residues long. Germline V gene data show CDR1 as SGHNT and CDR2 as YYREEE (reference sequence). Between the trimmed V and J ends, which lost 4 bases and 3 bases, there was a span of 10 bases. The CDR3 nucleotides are TGTGCCAGCAGCCTTCCAGGGAAAGAGACCCAGTACTTC. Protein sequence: CASSLPGKETQYF.

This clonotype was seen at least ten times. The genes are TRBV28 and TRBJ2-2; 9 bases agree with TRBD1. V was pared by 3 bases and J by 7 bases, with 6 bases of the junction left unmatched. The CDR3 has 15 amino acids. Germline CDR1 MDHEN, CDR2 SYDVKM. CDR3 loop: CASSFRDRASGELFF. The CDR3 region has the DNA TGTGCCAGCAGTTTCCGGGACAGGGCTAGCGGGGAGCTGTTTTTT.

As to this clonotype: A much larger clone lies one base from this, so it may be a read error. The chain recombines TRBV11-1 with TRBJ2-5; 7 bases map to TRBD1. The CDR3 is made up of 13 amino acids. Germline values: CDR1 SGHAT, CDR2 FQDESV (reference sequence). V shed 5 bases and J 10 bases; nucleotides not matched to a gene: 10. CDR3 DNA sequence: TGTGCCAGCAGCAACAGGGGCCAGCAGATCCAGTACTTC. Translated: CASSNRGQQIQYF.

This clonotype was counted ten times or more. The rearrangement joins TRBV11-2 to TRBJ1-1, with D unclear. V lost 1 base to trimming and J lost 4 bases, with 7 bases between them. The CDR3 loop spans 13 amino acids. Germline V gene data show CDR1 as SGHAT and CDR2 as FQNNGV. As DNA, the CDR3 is TGTGCCAGCAGCTTAGCATCGCGCACTGAAGCTTTCTTT. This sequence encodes CASSLASRTEAFF. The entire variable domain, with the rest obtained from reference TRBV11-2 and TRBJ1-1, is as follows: EAGVAQSPRYKIIEKRQSVAFWCNPISGHATLYWYQQILGQGPKLLIQFQNNGVVDDSQLPKDRFSAERLKGVDSTLKIQPAKLEDSAVYLCASSLASRTEAFFGQGTRLTVV.

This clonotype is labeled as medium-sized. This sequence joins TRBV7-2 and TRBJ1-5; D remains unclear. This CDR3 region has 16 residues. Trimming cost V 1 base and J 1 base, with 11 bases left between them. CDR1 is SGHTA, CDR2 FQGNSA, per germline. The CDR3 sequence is CASSLVLGLSNQPQHF. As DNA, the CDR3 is TGTGCCAGCAGCTTAGTACTGGGCTTGAGCAATCAGCCCCAGCATTTT. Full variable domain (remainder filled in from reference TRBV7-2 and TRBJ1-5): GAGVSQSPSNKVTEKGKDVELRCDPISGHTALYWYRQSLGQGLEFLIYFQGNSAPDKSGLPSDRFSAERTGGSVSTLTIQRTQQEDSAVYLCASSLVLGLSNQPQHFGDGTRLSIL.

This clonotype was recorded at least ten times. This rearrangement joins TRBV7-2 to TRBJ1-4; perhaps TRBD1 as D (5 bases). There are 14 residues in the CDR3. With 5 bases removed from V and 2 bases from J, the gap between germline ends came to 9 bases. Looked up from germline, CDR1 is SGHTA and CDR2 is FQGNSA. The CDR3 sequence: CASSKTVTNEKLFF. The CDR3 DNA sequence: TGTGCCAGCAGCAAGACAGTCACTAATGAAAAACTGTTTTTT.

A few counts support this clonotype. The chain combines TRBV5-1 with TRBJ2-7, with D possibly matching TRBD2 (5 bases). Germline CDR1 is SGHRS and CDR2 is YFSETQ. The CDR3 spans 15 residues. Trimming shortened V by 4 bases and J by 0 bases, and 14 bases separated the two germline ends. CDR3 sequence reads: CASSQGGLTSYEQYF. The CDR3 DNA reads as TGCGCCAGCAGCCAAGGAGGTTTAACCTCCTACGAGCAGTACTTC.

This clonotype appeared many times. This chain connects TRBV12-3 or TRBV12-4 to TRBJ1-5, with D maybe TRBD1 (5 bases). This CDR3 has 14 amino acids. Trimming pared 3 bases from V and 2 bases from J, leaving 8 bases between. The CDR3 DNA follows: TGTGCCAGCAGTTTTGGGGCTGGCAATCAGCCCCAGCATTTT. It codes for CASSFGAGNQPQHF.

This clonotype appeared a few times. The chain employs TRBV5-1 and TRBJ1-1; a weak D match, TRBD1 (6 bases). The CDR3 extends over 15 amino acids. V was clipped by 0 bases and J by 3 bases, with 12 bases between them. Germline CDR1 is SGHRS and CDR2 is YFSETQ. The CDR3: CASSLAGGSHTEAFF. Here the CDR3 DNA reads TGCGCCAGCAGCTTGGCCGGGGGCAGTCACACTGAAGCTTTCTTT.

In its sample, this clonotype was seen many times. The CDR3 region is CASSQRLAGEYNEQFF. CDR3 DNA sequence: TGTGCCAGCAGCCAGCGACTAGCGGGGGAATACAATGAGCAGTTCTTC. This chain joins TRBV7-2 and TRBJ2-1; 12 bases match TRBD2. Germline lookup yields CDR1 SGHTA and CDR2 FQGNSA. The CDR3 length is 16 residues. Trimming took 5 bases from V and 4 from J; bases not matched to a gene: 6.

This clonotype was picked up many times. The CDR3 here is CASTPSPLGRRVGYEQYF. CDR3 in DNA: TGTGCCAGCACCCCTTCTCCCCTGGGGCGCAGGGTAGGGTACGAGCAGTACTTC. The rearrangement links TRBV7-2 to TRBJ2-7, with TRBD1 as a possible D gene (5 bases). The CDR3 totals 18 residues. Trimming removed 7 bases from V and 4 bases from J, with 29 bases in between. CDR1 is SGHTA and CDR2 is FQGNSA in the germline V gene.

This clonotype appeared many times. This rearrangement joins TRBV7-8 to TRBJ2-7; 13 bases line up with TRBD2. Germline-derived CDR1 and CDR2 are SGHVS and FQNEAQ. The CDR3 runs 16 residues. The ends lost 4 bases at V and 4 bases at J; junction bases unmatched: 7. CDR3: CASSYPWTSGGYEQYF. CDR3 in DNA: TGTGCCAGCAGCTACCCCTGGACTAGCGGGGGATACGAGCAGTACTTC.

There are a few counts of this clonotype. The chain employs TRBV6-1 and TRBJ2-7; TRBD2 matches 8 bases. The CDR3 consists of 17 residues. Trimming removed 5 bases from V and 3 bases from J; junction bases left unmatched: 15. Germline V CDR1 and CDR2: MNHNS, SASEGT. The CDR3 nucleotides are TGTGCCAGCAGTTCACTAGCGGTGGCAGGGATCAGCTACGAGCAGTACTTC. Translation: CASSSLAVAGISYEQYF.

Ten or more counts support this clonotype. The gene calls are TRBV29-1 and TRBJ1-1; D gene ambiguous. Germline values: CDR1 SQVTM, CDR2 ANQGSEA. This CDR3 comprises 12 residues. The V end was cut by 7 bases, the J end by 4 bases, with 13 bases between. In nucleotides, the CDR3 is TGCAGCGCCTTCCGGGGAGTCACTGAAGCTTTCTTT. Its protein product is CSAFRGVTEAFF. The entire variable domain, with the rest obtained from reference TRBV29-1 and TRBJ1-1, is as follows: SAVISQKPSRDICQRGTSLTIQCQVDSQVTMMFWYRQQPGQSLTLIATANQGSEATYESGFVIDKFPISRPNLTFSTLTVSNMSPEDSSIYLCSAFRGVTEAFFGQGTRLTVV.

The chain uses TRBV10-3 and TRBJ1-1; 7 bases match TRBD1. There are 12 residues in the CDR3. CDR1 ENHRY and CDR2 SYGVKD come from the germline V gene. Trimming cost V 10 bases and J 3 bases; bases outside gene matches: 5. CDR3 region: CATGTVDTEAFF. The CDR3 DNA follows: TGTGCCACTGGGACAGTTGACACTGAAGCTTTCTTT.